The 9 T cell receptor beta chains given below trace back to one sample, sequenced in a study of early T cells in non-severe SARS-CoV-2 infection (dated by TCRdb to the early 2020s). Library prep was done by 5' RACE. The sequencer listed for this sample is NextSeq 500. The public reads were reprocessed in TCRdb via fastp at Q25 and MiXCR, keeping in-frame beta chains. One record per CDR3 amino acid sequence lists the most common genes and DNA. In all, the sample holds approximately 32,000 distinct CDR3 sequences, and under 5% of those were seen once. The top ten hold 8.2% of the sample. Sequencing was carried out using whole blood. Receptors originate from an adult who was a healthcare worker with PCR-confirmed SARS-CoV-2 infection or an uninfected control (not recorded which).

This clonotype has at least ten counts. The V call is TRBV28, the J call TRBJ1-1, with a possible D match to TRBD1 (5 bases). Trimming took off 4 bases at V and 4 bases at J, with 22 bases between the two ends. The germline V gene encodes CDR1 MDHEN and CDR2 SYDVKM. The CDR3 is 17 residues long. The CDR3 DNA reads TGTGCCAGCAGTTCCTACTTGAAGGGCCGCGGGGGCACTGAAGCTTTCTTT. Translating it yields CASSSYLKGRGGTEAFF.

This clonotype occurred many times. The chain joins TRBV28 to TRBJ2-3, with 9 bases aligning to TRBD2. This CDR3 is 16 amino acids long. The junction had 11 bases not matched to a gene; V was cut back by 5 bases and J by 5 bases. Germline values: CDR1 MDHEN, CDR2 SYDVKM. The CDR3 bases are TGTGCCAGCAGTCCATTGTTAGCGGGGGATGTAGATACGCAGTATTTT. It encodes CASSPLLAGDVDTQYF.

This clonotype was recorded once. A much larger clone is a single base away; this may be a read error. The V call is TRBV7-2, the J call TRBJ2-3; 8 positions match TRBD2. The CDR3 sequence is 12 residues long. Germline CDR1 is SGHTA and CDR2 is FQGNSA. With 6 bases clipped from V and 8 bases from J, the junction kept 4 bases outside the gene matches. CDR3 in DNA: TGTACCAGCAGTAGAAGCGGGGGTACGCAGTATTTT. Its protein is CTSSRSGGTQYF.

There are many counts of this clonotype. This rearrangement joins TRBV24-1 to TRBJ2-1; perhaps TRBD2 as D (5 bases). Trimming stripped 4 bases from V and 4 bases from J, with 19 bases between. The germline CDR1 and CDR2 sequences are KGHDR and SFDVKD. The CDR3 runs to 17 residues. In nucleotides, the CDR3 is TGTGCCACCAGTGACCCACCCCGGCGGGCCATTTACAATGAGCAGTTCTTC. Residues: CATSDPPRRAIYNEQFF.

This clonotype has at least ten counts. The chain couples TRBV5-4 to TRBJ2-3; 9 nucleotides line up with TRBD2. J lost 3 bases, V lost 5 bases, and 16 bases had no gene match. The CDR3 consists of 18 residues. CDR1 and CDR2 (germline): SGHNT, YYREEE (reference sequence). The CDR3 is CASRITPRGGASTDTQYF. The CDR3 nucleotides are TGTGCCAGCAGAATCACCCCACGCGGGGGGGCTTCAACAGATACGCAGTATTTT.

This clonotype was counted ten times or more. The rearrangement joins TRBV11-3 to TRBJ2-3, with D possibly matching TRBD1 (6 bases). The CDR3 contains 11 residues. V lost 5 bases and J lost 7, with 7 bases in between. Germline V gene sequence: CDR1 SGHNT, CDR2 YENEEA. The CDR3 nucleotides are TGTGCCAGCAGCCGGGACAATACGCAGTATTTT. Translation: CASSRDNTQYF.

This clonotype was observed many times. V gene TRBV6-5 combines with J gene TRBJ2-7; D gene uncertain. CDR3 length equals 12 residues. The germline V and J ends were trimmed by 7 bases and 3 bases, with 10 bases remaining between them. The germline V gene encodes CDR1 MNHEY and CDR2 SVGAGI. The CDR3 protein is CASTKSGYEQYF. The CDR3 region has the DNA TGTGCCAGCACGAAATCCGGCTACGAGCAGTACTTC.

This clonotype was found a few times. The rearrangement uses TRBV18 and TRBJ1-1, with D tentatively TRBD1 (6 bases). Deletions cut 5 bases from V and 7 bases from J, with 11 bases between. CDR3 size: 12 residues. Germline CDR1 is KGHSH and CDR2 is LQKENI. CDR3 nucleotide sequence: TGTGCCAGCTCAACCACAGGGCGTGAAGCTTTCTTT. Translating gives CASSTTGREAFF.

There are many counts of this clonotype. CDR3 protein: CATSDSGTGYNEQFF. Written as DNA, the CDR3 is TGTGCCACCAGTGATTCCGGGACAGGATACAATGAGCAGTTCTTC. The chain has TRBV24-1 and TRBJ2-1; 8 positions agree with TRBD1. J gave up 4 bases and V 2 bases, and 3 bases lay outside the gene matches. The CDR3 length is 15 residues. CDR1 and CDR2 (germline): KGHDR, SFDVKD.